The rows below give T cell receptor beta chains drawn from one sample of a study of shared clonotypes between healthy human individuals. Using immunoSEQ multiplex PCR, the repertoire was profiled, and TCRdb retains in-frame clones only, with some absent. The sample carries hundreds of thousands of clones, around 72% recorded once. Sequencing used memory CD4+ T cells sorted from blood. The source is a woman aged 30 to 39 in good health. Each CDR3 is given with its conserved first and last residue. Each record gives: D gene, clone size, V gene, J gene, CDR3 protein, CDR3 DNA. D genes are given only for firm matches. Clone size appears in some rows only: once, few, many, or a class for an expanded clone.

D: .; size: many; V: TRBV5-1; J: TRBJ2-1; CDR3: CASSLDLSSYNEQFF; DNA: TGCGCCAGCAGCTTGGACCTAAGCTCCTACAATGAGCAGTTCTTC
D: .; size: .; V: TRBV21-1; J: TRBJ2-1; CDR3: CASRRPGTSGRGPYNEQFF; DNA: TGTGCCAGCAGGCGACCGGGGACTAGCGGGAGGGGGCCGTACAATGAGCAGTTCTTC
D: .; size: .; V: TRBV13; J: TRBJ2-7; CDR3: CASSHRLGSPPYEQYF; DNA: TGTGCCAGCAGCCACCGCCTTGGGAGTCCACCTTACGAGCAGTACTTC
D: TRBD2; size: .; V: TRBV5-6; J: TRBJ2-3; CDR3: CASSKLGGRVTDTQYF; DNA: TGTGCCAGCAGCAAGCTTGGCGGGAGGGTAACAGATACGCAGTATTTT
D: .; size: .; V: TRBV7-9; J: TRBJ2-5; CDR3: CASSFNERETQYF; DNA: TGTGCCAGCAGCTTTAATGAACGGGAGACCCAGTACTTC
D: .; size: .; V: TRBV19; J: TRBJ2-3; CDR3: CAIWGGAATTTDTQYF; DNA: TGTGCCATATGGGGCGGGGCCGCAACAACCACAGATACGCAGTATTTT
D: TRBD2; size: .; V: TRBV28; J: TRBJ2-2; CDR3: CASSLRLAGGLGGELFF; DNA: TGTGCCAGCAGCCTTAGACTAGCGGGGGGCCTTGGCGGGGAGCTGTTTTTT
D: TRBD1; size: few; V: TRBV27; J: TRBJ2-1; CDR3: CASSPQGALRNEQFF; DNA: TGTGCCAGCAGTCCGCAGGGGGCGCTTCGGAATGAGCAGTTCTTC
D: .; size: many; V: TRBV6-6; J: TRBJ1-5; CDR3: CASSRTGYSNQPQHF; DNA: TGTGCCAGCAGCCGAACAGGATATAGCAATCAGCCCCAGCATTTT
D: .; size: .; V: TRBV10-3; J: TRBJ2-7; CDR3: CAISESLGGGQYF; DNA: TGTGCCATCAGTGAGTCGTTGGGGGGCGGGCAGTACTTC
D: .; size: .; V: TRBV6-1; J: TRBJ2-6; CDR3: CASSQGPGANVLTF; DNA: TGTGCCAGCAGCCAGGGGCCTGGGGCCAACGTCCTGACTTTC
D: .; size: .; V: TRBV13; J: TRBJ2-5; CDR3: CASSLPGTEETQYF; DNA: TGTGCCAGCAGCTTACCAGGGACGGAAGAGACCCAGTACTTC
D: .; size: .; V: TRBV14; J: TRBJ1-2; CDR3: CASSQGRGEGYTF; DNA: TGTGCCAGCAGCCAAGGCAGGGGAGAGGGCTACACCTTC
D: TRBD1; size: .; V: TRBV5-4; J: TRBJ2-1; CDR3: CASSLGTGNEQFF; DNA: TGTGCCAGCAGCTTGGGGACAGGTAATGAGCAGTTCTTC
D: TRBD1; size: .; V: TRBV7-9; J: TRBJ1-5; CDR3: CASSRTGGDNQPQHF; DNA: TGTGCCAGCAGCCGGACAGGGGGTGACAATCAGCCCCAGCATTTT
D: .; size: .; V: TRBV4-2; J: TRBJ1-2; CDR3: CASSPGTSRYGYTF; DNA: TGTGCCAGCAGCCCTGGGACATCGAGATATGGCTACACCTTC
D: TRBD2; size: .; V: TRBV28; J: TRBJ2-2; CDR3: CASGRGTPGGLFF; DNA: TGTGCCAGTGGACGCGGTACACCGGGGGGGCTGTTTTTT
D: .; size: .; V: TRBV7-9; J: TRBJ2-6; CDR3: CASSYSGSGANVLTF; DNA: TGTGCCAGCAGCTATTCAGGGTCTGGGGCCAACGTCCTGACTTTC
D: .; size: few; V: TRBV28; J: TRBJ2-7; CDR3: CASSLAVKSVYEQYF; DNA: TGTGCCAGCAGTTTAGCAGTGAAGAGCGTCTACGAGCAGTACTTC
D: .; size: once; V: TRBV5-1; J: TRBJ1-1; CDR3: CASSFSPLIKTMNTEAFF; DNA: TGCGCCAGCAGCTTTTCGCCGCTTATTAAGACTATGAACACTGAAGCTTTCTTT
D: TRBD2; size: .; V: TRBV7-2; J: TRBJ2-7; CDR3: CASSPWTSKNSYEQYF; DNA: TGTGCCAGCAGCCCGTGGACTAGCAAAAACTCCTACGAGCAGTACTTC
D: .; size: once; V: TRBV7-8; J: TRBJ1-5; CDR3: CASSLRIGGGSNLPQHF; DNA: TGTGCCAGCAGCTTAAGAATCGGGGGAGGCTCAAACCTGCCCCAGCATTTT